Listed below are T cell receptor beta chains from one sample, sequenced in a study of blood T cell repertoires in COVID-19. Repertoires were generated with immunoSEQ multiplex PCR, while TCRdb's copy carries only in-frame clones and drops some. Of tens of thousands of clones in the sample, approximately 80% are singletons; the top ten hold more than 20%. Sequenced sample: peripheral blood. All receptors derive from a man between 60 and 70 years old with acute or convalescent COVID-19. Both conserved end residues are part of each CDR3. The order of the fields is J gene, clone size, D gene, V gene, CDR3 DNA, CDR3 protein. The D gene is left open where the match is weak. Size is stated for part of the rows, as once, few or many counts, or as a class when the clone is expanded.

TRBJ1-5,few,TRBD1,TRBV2,TGTGCCAGCAGTGAAGGGAGGGGGCTCCCCCGGCCCCAGCATTTT,CASSEGRGLPRPQHF
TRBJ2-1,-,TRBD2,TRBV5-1,TGCGCCAGCAGCTTGGTGGCGGGGGGTTTTTGGAATGAGCAGTTCTTC,CASSLVAGGFWNEQFF
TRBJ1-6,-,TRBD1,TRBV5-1,TGCGCCAGCAGCTTGGAAGGACAGGGGAATTCACCCCTCCACTTT,CASSLEGQGNSPLHF
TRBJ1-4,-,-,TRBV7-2,TGTGCCAGCAGCGCGTTCGGGACTAATGAAAAACTGTTTTTT,CASSAFGTNEKLFF
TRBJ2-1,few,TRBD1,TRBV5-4,TGTGCCAGCAGACCTGACAGGGGGTCCTACAATGAGCAGTTCTTC,CASRPDRGSYNEQFF
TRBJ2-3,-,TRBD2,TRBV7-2,TGTGCCAGCAGCTTGAGTAGCGGGGGCACAGATACGCAGTATTTT,CASSLSSGGTDTQYF
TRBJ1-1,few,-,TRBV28,TGTGCCAGCACTTTATCGGGACTTAACACTGAAGCTTTCTTT,CASTLSGLNTEAFF
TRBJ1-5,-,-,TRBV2,TGTGCCAGCAGTGACGAGATGGGCAATCAGCCCCAGCATTTT,CASSDEMGNQPQHF
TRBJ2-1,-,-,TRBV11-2,TGTGCCAGCAGCCCCCAACCCTTAGCGGACCACAATGAGCAGTTCTTC,CASSPQPLADHNEQFF
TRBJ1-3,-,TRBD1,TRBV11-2,TGTGCCAGCAGCTCCCCTCCGGGAGGGGGCGGTCCTGGAAACACCATATATTTT,CASSSPPGGGGPGNTIYF
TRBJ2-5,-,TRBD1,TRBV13,TGTGCCAGCAGCTTAGGCGGGACAGAACAAGAGACCCAGTACTTC,CASSLGGTEQETQYF
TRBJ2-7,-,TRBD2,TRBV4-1,TGCGCCAGCAGCCAAGAATGGACTAGCGGGAGTTTCTACGAGCAGTACTTC,CASSQEWTSGSFYEQYF
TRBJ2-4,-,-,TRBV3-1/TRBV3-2,TGTGCCAGCAGCCCCCGAGCGGCTGGCCCCAAAAACATTCAGTACTTC,CASSPRAAGPKNIQYF
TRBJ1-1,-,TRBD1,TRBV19,TGTGCCAGTAGTATAGGGTTTTCCAGGGGGTGGAACACTGAAGCTTTCTTT,CASSIGFSRGWNTEAFF
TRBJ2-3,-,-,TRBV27,TGTGCCAGCAGCCCATCCCCAGGGATTTGGGGCACAGATACGCAGTATTTT,CASSPSPGIWGTDTQYF
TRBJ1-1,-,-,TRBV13,TGTGCCAGCAGCCCGGGAGACATGAACACTGAAGCTTTCTTT,CASSPGDMNTEAFF
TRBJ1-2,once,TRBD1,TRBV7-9,TGTGCCAGCCGCCTTGGACAGGGGACTAACTATGGCTACACCTTC,CASRLGQGTNYGYTF
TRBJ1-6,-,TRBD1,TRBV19,TGTGCCAGTAGTTTCGACAGGGGGAATTCACCCCTCCACTTT,CASSFDRGNSPLHF
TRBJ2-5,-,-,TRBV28,TGTGCCAGCAGCCAGACTCCCAGGGGCTGGGAAGAGACCCAGTACTTC,CASSQTPRGWEETQYF
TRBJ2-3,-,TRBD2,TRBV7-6,TGTGCCAGCAGCAACGGACTAGCGGTTGGAACAGATACGCAGTATTTT,CASSNGLAVGTDTQYF
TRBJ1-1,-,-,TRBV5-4,TGTGCCAGCAGCTCCCGGGACAAGAACACTGAAGCTTTCTTT,CASSSRDKNTEAFF
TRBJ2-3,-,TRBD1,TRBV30,TGTGCCTGGGGACAGGGGACGAATACGCAGTATTTT,CAWGQGTNTQYF
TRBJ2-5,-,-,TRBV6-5,TGTGCCAGCAGCCCCAATCGGGAGACCCAGTACTTC,CASSPNRETQYF
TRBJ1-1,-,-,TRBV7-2,TGTGCCAGCAGCCCCGAACCCCTCGCGGCTGAAGCTTTCTTT,CASSPEPLAAEAFF
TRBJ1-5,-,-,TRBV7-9,TGTGCCAGCAGCAATCTAAATAGCAATCAGCCCCAGCATTTT,CASSNLNSNQPQHF
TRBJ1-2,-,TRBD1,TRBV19,TGTGCCAGTAGTATAGACGGGACAGGGAGAACCATATTAGGTGGCTACACCTTC,CASSIDGTGRTILGGYTF
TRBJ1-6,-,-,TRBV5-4,TGTGCCAGCAGCTTTTGGGGGCGGTATAATTCACCCCTCCACTTT,CASSFWGRYNSPLHF
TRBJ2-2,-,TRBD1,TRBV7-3,TGTGCCAGCAGCTCCCGGGGCAGGGGGCCCGGGGAGCTGTTTTTT,CASSSRGRGPGELFF
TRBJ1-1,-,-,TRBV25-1,TGTGCCAGCACTCGGCGGGGAGACACTGAAGCTTTCTTT,CASTRRGDTEAFF
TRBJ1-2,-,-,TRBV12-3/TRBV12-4,TGTGCCAGCAGTTTTGCCACATACTATGGCTACACCTTC,CASSFATYYGYTF
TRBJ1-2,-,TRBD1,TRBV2,TGTGCCAGCAGTCAGGCCGGGACAGCAACGGGAGGCTACACCTTC,CASSQAGTATGGYTF
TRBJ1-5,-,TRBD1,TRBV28,TGTGCCAGCAGTTCTCCCGCGGGACAGGGAAGTCAGCCCCAGCATTTT,CASSSPAGQGSQPQHF
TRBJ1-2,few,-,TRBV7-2,TGTGCCAGCAGCGCCCGAACCGGGGGGCTGACTGGCTACACCTTC,CASSARTGGLTGYTF
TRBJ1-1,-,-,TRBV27,TGTGCCAGCAGAGTGGGGGGTTATGTGAACACTGAAGCTTTCTTT,CASRVGGYVNTEAFF
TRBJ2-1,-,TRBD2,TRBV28,TGTGCCAGCAGTCAATGGACTAGCGGGGACAATGAGCAGTTCTTC,CASSQWTSGDNEQFF
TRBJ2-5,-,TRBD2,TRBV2,TGTGCCAGCAGTGGAACCAGCGGGGGGGACGAGACCCAGTACTTC,CASSGTSGGDETQYF
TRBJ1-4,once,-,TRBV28,TGTGCCAGCACGGGGAGGAGAAATGAAAAACTGTTTTTT,CASTGRRNEKLFF
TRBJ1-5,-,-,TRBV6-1,TGTGCCAGCAGTGAAGGACAGCTTAGCAATCAGCCCCAGCATTTT,CASSEGQLSNQPQHF
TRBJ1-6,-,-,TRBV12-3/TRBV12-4,TGTGCCAGCAGGCCGACAGGTGGGGCCCTCCACTTT,CASRPTGGALHF
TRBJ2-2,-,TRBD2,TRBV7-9,TGTGCCAGCAGCTTAGGGTACCTAGCGGTGGAGGAGCTGTTTTTT,CASSLGYLAVEELFF
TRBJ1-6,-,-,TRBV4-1,TGCGCCAGCAGCCATCCTCCCAGGGGACGGTTGAATAATTCACCCCTCCACTTT,CASSHPPRGRLNNSPLHF
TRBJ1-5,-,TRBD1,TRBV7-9,TGTGCCAGCAGCCGCGGGACAGGGGCGTATAGCAATCAGCCCCAGCATTTT,CASSRGTGAYSNQPQHF
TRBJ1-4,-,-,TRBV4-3,TGCGCCAGCAGCCAAGGAGGAACCCTTGGGGAAAAACTGTTTTTT,CASSQGGTLGEKLFF
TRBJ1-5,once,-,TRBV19,TGTGCCAGTAGCTCCACTCCGATCCGAACCCATTTT,CASSSTPIRTHF
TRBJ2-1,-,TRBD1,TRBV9,TGTGCCAGCAGCGCCTGGTCAGGGGGCGGTGAGCAGTTCTTC,CASSAWSGGGEQFF
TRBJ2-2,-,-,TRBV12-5,TGTGCTAGTGGCCCCCCTGGCAGGGCGGCCGGGGAGCTGTTTTTT,CASGPPGRAAGELFF